The rows below give T cell receptor beta chains drawn from one sample of a study of T cells in Graves' hyperthyroidism and ophthalmopathy. TCRdb independently ran MiXCR on the multiplex PCR reads; one entry per CDR3 protein. The data contain around 620,000 distinct CDR3 sequences, 14% of them seen just once; the ten biggest clones take up more than 6%. The sample comprised blood. Every receptor here comes from a young woman with Graves' ophthalmopathy. CDR3s include the opening cysteine and the closing phenylalanine or tryptophan. A D gene is named only where the DNA matches it firmly. Size values are once, few and many counts, or a class for expanded clones, and some rows have none.

CASSFPSNRPGTGELFF TGTGCCAGCAGCTTCCCCTCAAACCGACCGGGCACCGGGGAGCTGTTTTTT 17 NA TRBJ2-2 TRBV7-6 few
CASSFYRLVDEQFF TGTGCCAGCAGTTTTTACAGGTTGGTGGATGAGCAGTTCTTC 14 NA TRBJ2-1 TRBV28 many
CASSRAGEGMYEQYF TGTGCCAGCAGCCGAGCGGGAGAGGGAATGTACGAGCAGTACTTC 15 TRBD2 TRBJ2-7 TRBV11-3 many
CASSYSTRQPQHF TGTGCCAGCAGTTATTCGACTCGTCAGCCCCAGCATTTT 13 NA TRBJ1-5 TRBV6-2/TRBV6-3 few
CSAGGPNGELFF TGCAGCGCGGGAGGGCCAAACGGGGAGCTGTTTTTT 12 TRBD2 TRBJ2-2 TRBV29-1 NA
CASSIGVNQPQHF TGTGCCAGTAGTATCGGCGTCAATCAGCCCCAGCATTTT 13 NA TRBJ1-5 TRBV19 NA
CASRSLAGGPKQYF TGTGCCAGCAGGTCACTAGCGGGAGGGCCTAAGCAGTACTTC 14 TRBD2 TRBJ2-7 TRBV2 many
CSASREETQYF TGCAGTGCTTCTAGGGAAGAGACCCAGTACTTC 11 NA TRBJ2-5 TRBV20-1 many
CAGGNHEQYF TGTGCCGGCGGGAACCACGAGCAGTACTTC 10 NA TRBJ2-7 TRBV6-2/TRBV6-3 few
CASSEGGNTDTQYF TGTGCCAGCAGTGAAGGGGGAAACACAGATACGCAGTATTTT 14 NA TRBJ2-3 TRBV6-1 many
CSARATSVSYEQYF TGCAGTGCTAGAGCAACTAGCGTGTCCTACGAGCAGTACTTC 14 TRBD2 TRBJ2-7 TRBV20-1 many